This is a list of T cell receptor beta chains from one sample in a study of T-cell memory formation after mild COVID-19. TCRdb reprocessed the 5' RACE reads with MiXCR, giving one entry per CDR3 protein. The sample lists fewer than 400,000 distinct CDR3 sequences; about 15% were seen once. The sample was PBMCs or a T cell subset sorted from them (not recorded which). These receptors were collected from a man aged 18 to 29 who had mild COVID-19 (a few samples of this study predate the infection). Cell type and time point are not known. Both conserved end residues are part of each CDR3. A D gene is named only where the DNA matches it firmly. Only some rows state a clone size, as once, few, many or a class for expanded clones.

size: few; D: -; V: TRBV4-1; J: TRBJ2-7; CDR3: CASSPPPRGKQYF; DNA: TGCGCCAGCAGCCCTCCACCTAGGGGGAAGCAGTACTTC
size: -; D: TRBD1; V: TRBV6-5; J: TRBJ1-1; CDR3: CASSYSPGTVPEAFF; DNA: TGTGCCAGCAGTTACTCACCCGGGACAGTACCTGAAGCTTTCTTT
size: few; D: -; V: TRBV7-9; J: TRBJ1-2; CDR3: CASSPPPDPYGYTF; DNA: TGTGCCAGCAGCCCTCCTCCGGACCCTTATGGCTACACCTTC
size: few; D: TRBD2; V: TRBV5-1; J: TRBJ2-1; CDR3: CASSYSGEFRDEQFF; DNA: TGCGCCAGCAGTTACAGCGGGGAATTTAGGGATGAGCAGTTCTTC
size: -; D: -; V: TRBV5-6; J: TRBJ1-5; CDR3: CASSVNQPQHF; DNA: TGTGCCAGCAGCGTGAATCAGCCCCAGCATTTT
size: -; D: -; V: TRBV9; J: TRBJ1-2; CDR3: CASSLSGQGHYGYTF; DNA: TGTGCCAGCAGCCTCAGCGGGCAGGGCCACTATGGCTACACCTTC
size: few; D: TRBD2; V: TRBV6-6; J: TRBJ2-7; CDR3: CASSSERTSDSYEQYF; DNA: TGTGCCAGCAGTTCCGAACGGACTAGCGATTCCTACGAGCAGTACTTC
size: -; D: -; V: TRBV3-1; J: TRBJ2-2; CDR3: CASSHRNGHGELFF; DNA: TGTGCCAGCAGCCATCGTAATGGACACGGGGAGCTGTTTTTT
size: -; D: -; V: TRBV12-5; J: TRBJ2-2; CDR3: CASAPNTGELFF; DNA: TGTGCTAGTGCGCCGAACACCGGGGAGCTGTTTTTT
size: -; D: -; V: TRBV20-1; J: TRBJ1-2; CDR3: CSALADGIIGYTF; DNA: TGCAGTGCCCTCGCGGACGGCATAATCGGCTACACCTTC
size: few; D: TRBD2; V: TRBV20-1; J: TRBJ2-1; CDR3: CSAYYPGLAMEFF; DNA: TGCAGTGCTTACTATCCGGGACTAGCAATGGAGTTCTTC